The rows below give T cell receptor beta chains drawn from one sample of a study of cytomegalovirus exposure and HLA in healthy donors. Using immunoSEQ multiplex PCR, the repertoire was profiled, and TCRdb retains in-frame clones only, with some absent. Of about 130,000 clones listed, less than 85% are singletons. Sample: PBMCs. The receptor set was obtained from a woman aged 40-49 years in good health and CMV-seropositive. The CDR3 runs from the conserved cysteine through the conserved F or W. The D gene is left open where the match is weak. Some rows mark clone size as missing; the rest say once, few, many or name a class of expanded clone.

v_gene	d_gene	j_gene	abundance	CDR3aa	CDR3nt
TRBV4-2	TRBD1	TRBJ1-6	NA	CASSPLDRGRNSPLHF	TGTGCCAGCAGCCCCTTGGACAGGGGTCGGAATTCACCCCTCCACTTT
TRBV19	TRBD2	TRBJ2-7	NA	CASSPLNSGSRRYEQYF	TGTGCCAGTAGTCCCCTAAATAGCGGGAGTCGGCGGTACGAGCAGTACTTC
TRBV7-9	NA	TRBJ2-2	few	CASSFRDSNTGELFF	TGTGCCAGCAGCTTTAGGGACTCGAACACCGGGGAGCTGTTTTTT
TRBV28	NA	TRBJ2-6	NA	CASSLDMGGLGANVLTF	TGTGCCAGCAGTTTAGACATGGGCGGACTAGGGGCCAACGTCCTGACTTTC
TRBV5-1	TRBD1	TRBJ2-2	NA	CASSSTPGQGTGELFF	TGCGCCAGCAGCTCGACCCCGGGACAGGGGACCGGGGAGCTGTTTTTT
TRBV7-9	TRBD2	TRBJ2-3	NA	CASSPRTSGNTDTQYF	TGTGCCAGCAGCCCCAGGACTAGCGGAAACACAGATACGCAGTATTTT
TRBV6-4	NA	TRBJ2-2	once	CASRPQGELSGELFF	TGTGCCAGCAGGCCCCAGGGCGAATTGTCCGGGGAGCTGTTTTTT
TRBV18	TRBD1	TRBJ1-2	NA	CASSPPGTALNGYTF	TGTGCCAGCTCACCACCAGGGACAGCGCTTAATGGCTACACCTTC
TRBV4-1	NA	TRBJ1-1	NA	CASSQDQGANAEAFF	TGCGCCAGCAGCCAAGATCAAGGGGCGAACGCTGAAGCTTTCTTT
TRBV27	NA	TRBJ1-2	NA	CASMRSYGYTF	TGTGCCAGCATGAGGTCTTATGGCTACACCTTC
TRBV7-6	TRBD1	TRBJ1-3	NA	CASSFQTGGFSGNTIYF	TGTGCCAGCAGCTTCCAAACAGGGGGCTTTTCTGGAAACACCATATATTTT
TRBV5-1	TRBD2	TRBJ2-1	few	CASSLDLAGAYNEQFF	TGCGCCAGCAGCTTGGATCTAGCGGGAGCGTACAATGAGCAGTTCTTC
TRBV19	NA	TRBJ1-2	NA	CASSLEATNYGYTF	TGTGCCAGTAGTCTCGAAGCCACTAACTATGGCTACACCTTC
TRBV30	NA	TRBJ1-1	NA	CAWSQFEAFF	TGTGCCTGGAGTCAGTTTGAAGCTTTCTTT